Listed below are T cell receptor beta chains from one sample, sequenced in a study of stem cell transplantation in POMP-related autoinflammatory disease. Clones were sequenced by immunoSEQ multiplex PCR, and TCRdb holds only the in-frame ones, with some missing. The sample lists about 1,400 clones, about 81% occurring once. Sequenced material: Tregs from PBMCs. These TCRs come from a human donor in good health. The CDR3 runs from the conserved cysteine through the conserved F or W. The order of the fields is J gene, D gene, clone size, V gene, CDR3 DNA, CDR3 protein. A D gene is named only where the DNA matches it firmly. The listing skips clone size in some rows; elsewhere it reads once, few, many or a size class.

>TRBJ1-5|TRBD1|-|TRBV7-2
TGTGCCAGCAGCTTAGCTAGGACAGGGCATCAGCCCCAGCATTTT
CASSLARTGHQPQHF
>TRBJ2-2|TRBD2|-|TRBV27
TGTGCCAGTTGGGGCGTAGGGAGGGTCGGGGAGCTGTTTTTT
CASWGVGRVGELFF
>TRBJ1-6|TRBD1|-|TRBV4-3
TGCGCCAGCAGCCAAGTTGGGACAGGGGTCGATTCACCCCTCCACTTT
CASSQVGTGVDSPLHF
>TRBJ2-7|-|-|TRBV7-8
TGTGCCAGCAGCACCTACAGGGTGTACGAGCAGTACTTC
CASSTYRVYEQYF
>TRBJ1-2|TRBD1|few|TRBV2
TGTGCCAGCAGTATTTTTGGGACAGCATATGGCTACACCTTC
CASSIFGTAYGYTF
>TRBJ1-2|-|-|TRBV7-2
TGTGCCAGCAGTTTGACGGTTAACTATGGCTACACCTTC
CASSLTVNYGYTF
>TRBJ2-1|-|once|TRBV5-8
TGTGCCAGCAGCTTGAGAGGGAGTGGGCATTTCAATGAGCAGTTCTTC
CASSLRGSGHFNEQFF
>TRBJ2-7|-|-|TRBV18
TGTGCCAGCTCATCCCGCGGGGAGCAGTACTTC
CASSSRGEQYF
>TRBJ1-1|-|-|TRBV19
TGTGCCAGTAGTATAGGGCATGGGGACTGGAACACTGAAGCTTTCTTT
CASSIGHGDWNTEAFF
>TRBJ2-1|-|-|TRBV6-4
TGTGCCAGCTCCTCAGCAGAGTACAATGAGCAGTTCTTC
CASSSAEYNEQFF
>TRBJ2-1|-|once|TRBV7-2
TGTGCCAGCAGCTTAGGCTACGCAGCTTACAATGAGCAGTTCTTC
CASSLGYAAYNEQFF
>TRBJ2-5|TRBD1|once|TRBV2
TGTGCCAGCAGTGAAGCGTTTGGACAGGGTCGAAAAGAGACCCAGTACTTC
CASSEAFGQGRKETQYF
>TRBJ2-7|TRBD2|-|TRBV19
TGTGCCAGTAAGACCGGGACTAGCAGTTACGAGCAGTACTTC
CASKTGTSSYEQYF
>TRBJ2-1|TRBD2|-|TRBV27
TGTGCCAGCTCCGCGGGGGGGGTGAATGAGCAGTTCTTC
CASSAGGVNEQFF
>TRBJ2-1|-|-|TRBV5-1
TGCGCCAGCAGCTTCGGGACATACAATGAGCAGTTCTTC
CASSFGTYNEQFF
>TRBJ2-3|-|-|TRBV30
TGTGCCTGGAAGCTGACCGGCAAGGTCACAGATACGCAGTATTTT
CAWKLTGKVTDTQYF
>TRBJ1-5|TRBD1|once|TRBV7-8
TGTGCCAGCAGCTTAGCTTCCAGGGGGTTTCCCAATCAGCCCCAGCATTTT
CASSLASRGFPNQPQHF
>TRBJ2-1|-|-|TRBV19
TGTGCCAGTAGTATAGCGGGAGCCTCCTACAATGAGCAGTTCTTC
CASSIAGASYNEQFF
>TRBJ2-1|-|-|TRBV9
TGTGCCAGCAGCGTAGAGCAGCGGAGCTCCTACAATGAGCAGTTCTTC
CASSVEQRSSYNEQFF
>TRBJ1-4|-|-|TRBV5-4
TGTGCCAGCACCACAACTGGGGGGCCAACTAATGAAAAACTGTTTTTT
CASTTTGGPTNEKLFF
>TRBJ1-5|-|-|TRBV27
TGTGCCAGCAGTTTATCGACGGGGAGAGGTCAGCCCCAGCATTTT
CASSLSTGRGQPQHF
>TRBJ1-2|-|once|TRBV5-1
TGCGCCAGCAGCCCCCACAGCGTGGGCTATGGCTACACCTTC
CASSPHSVGYGYTF
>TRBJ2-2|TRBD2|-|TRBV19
TGTGCCAGTAGTGGCCCGGGACCGCTAGCGGGAGGGCCCGGGGAGCTGTTTTTT
CASSGPGPLAGGPGELFF
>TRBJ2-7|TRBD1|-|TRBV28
TGTGCCAGCAGTCAAAGGACAGGGAAGTACGAGCAGTACTTC
CASSQRTGKYEQYF
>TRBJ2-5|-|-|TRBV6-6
TGTGCCAGCAGTGCACAGGGCACCCAGTACTTC
CASSAQGTQYF
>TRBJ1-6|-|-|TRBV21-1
TGTGCCAGCAGCAAAGAGGGGGCGAGCGGGGACCCTTATAATTCACCCCTCCACTTT
CASSKEGASGDPYNSPLHF
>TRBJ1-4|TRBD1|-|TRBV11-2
TGTGCCAGCAGCCCCTTTCCGGGACAGGTTGATGAAAAACTGTTTTTT
CASSPFPGQVDEKLFF
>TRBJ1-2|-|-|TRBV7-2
TGTGCCAGCAGCCAAGCCGGGGCGGACCGTAACTATGGCTACACCTTC
CASSQAGADRNYGYTF
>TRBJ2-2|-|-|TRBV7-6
TGTGCCAGCAGCCGCCGACAGATCACCGGGGAGCTGTTTTTT
CASSRRQITGELFF
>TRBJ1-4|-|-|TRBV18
TGTGCCAGCTCACCTACGGGGAATAATGAAAAACTGTTTTTT
CASSPTGNNEKLFF
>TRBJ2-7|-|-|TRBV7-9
TGTGCCAGCAGCGCCCGGGCTCCCTCTTACGAGCAGTACTTC
CASSARAPSYEQYF
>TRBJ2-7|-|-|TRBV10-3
TGTGCCATCAGTGATTTAGGGTCCACCGCATCCTCCTACGAGCAGTACTTC
CAISDLGSTASSYEQYF
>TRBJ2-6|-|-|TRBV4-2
TGTGCCAGCAGCCAAGATCCAGCGGGGGCCAACGTCCTGACTTTC
CASSQDPAGANVLTF
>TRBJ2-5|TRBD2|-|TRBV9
TGTGCCAGCAGCGTAGCTGAGCGGGGGGGGACCCAGTACTTC
CASSVAERGGTQYF
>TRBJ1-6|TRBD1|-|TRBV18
TGTGCCAGCTCACCGGGACAGACTAATTCACCCCTCCACTTT
CASSPGQTNSPLHF
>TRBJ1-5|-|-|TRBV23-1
TGCGCCAGCAGTCAATCCCGGGGACCTGGTCCTTATAGCAATCAGCCCCAGCATTTT
CASSQSRGPGPYSNQPQHF
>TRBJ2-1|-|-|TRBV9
TGTGCCAGCAGCGGACGACCGGGGGGCTGGACCTACAATGAGCAGTTCTTC
CASSGRPGGWTYNEQFF
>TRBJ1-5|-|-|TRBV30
TGTGCCTGGACCCTCGAGACAACCCTTAGTGCGGTTAGGCCCCAGCATTTT
CAWTLETTLSAVRPQHF
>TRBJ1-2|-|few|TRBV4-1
TGCGCCAGCAGCAATCCGATACGGGGAGATGGCTACACCTTC
CASSNPIRGDGYTF
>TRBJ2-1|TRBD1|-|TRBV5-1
TGCGCCAGCAGCTTAGGACAGGACTGGAATGAGCAGTTCTTC
CASSLGQDWNEQFF